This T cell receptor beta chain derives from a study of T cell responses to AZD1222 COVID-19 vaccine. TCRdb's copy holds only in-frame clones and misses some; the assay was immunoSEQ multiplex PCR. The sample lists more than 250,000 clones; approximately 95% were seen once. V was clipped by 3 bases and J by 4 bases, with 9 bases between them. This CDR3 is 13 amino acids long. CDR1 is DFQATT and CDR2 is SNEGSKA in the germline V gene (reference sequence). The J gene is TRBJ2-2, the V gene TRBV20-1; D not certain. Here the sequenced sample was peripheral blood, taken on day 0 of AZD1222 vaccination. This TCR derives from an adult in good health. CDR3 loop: CSASGHSTGELFF. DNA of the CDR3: TGCAGTGCTAGTGGTCACAGCACCGGGGAGCTGTTTTTT.